This is a list of T cell receptor beta chains from one sample in a study of T cell responses to AZD1222 COVID-19 vaccine. Libraries were prepared by immunoSEQ multiplex PCR; TCRdb keeps only in-frame clonotypes and omits some of them. The sample has 150,000 or so clones, less than 95% seen once. Sequencing was performed on peripheral blood, taken on day 0 of AZD1222 vaccination. These TCRs come from an adult in good health. The CDR3 runs from the conserved cysteine through the conserved F or W. The order of the fields is V gene, J gene, D gene, CDR3 protein, CDR3 DNA. A D gene is named only where the DNA matches it firmly.

V: TRBV7-9; J: TRBJ2-5; D: .; CDR3: CASSPRGSTETQYF; DNA: TGTGCCAGCAGCCCTCGGGGTAGTACTGAGACCCAGTACTTC
V: TRBV5-4; J: TRBJ1-4; D: TRBD1; CDR3: CASSRQGIGANEKLFF; DNA: TGTGCCAGCAGCCGACAGGGGATCGGTGCTAATGAAAAACTGTTTTTT
V: TRBV5-1; J: TRBJ2-1; D: TRBD2; CDR3: CASSLELAGLYNEQFF; DNA: TGCGCCAGCAGCTTAGAACTAGCGGGACTTTACAATGAGCAGTTCTTC
V: TRBV7-6; J: TRBJ2-3; D: .; CDR3: CASSPRESPDTQYF; DNA: TGTGCCAGCAGCCCCCGGGAGAGTCCAGATACGCAGTATTTT
V: TRBV6-5; J: TRBJ1-3; D: .; CDR3: CASRTPGNTIYF; DNA: TGTGCCAGCAGGACCCCTGGAAACACCATATATTTT
V: TRBV3-1/TRBV3-2; J: TRBJ1-2; D: TRBD1; CDR3: CASSRDSFYGYTF; DNA: TGTGCCAGCAGTCGGGACAGCTTTTATGGCTACACCTTC
V: TRBV6-2/TRBV6-3; J: TRBJ1-1; D: .; CDR3: CASSRYAYSSEAFF; DNA: TGTGCCAGCAGTCGCTATGCTTACAGCTCTGAAGCTTTCTTT
V: TRBV19; J: TRBJ2-1; D: TRBD2; CDR3: CASSIAGGPYNEQFF; DNA: TGTGCCAGTAGTATAGCGGGAGGGCCTTACAATGAGCAGTTCTTC
V: TRBV28; J: TRBJ2-2; D: TRBD1; CDR3: CAAGQGSTGELFF; DNA: TGTGCCGCGGGACAGGGGTCGACCGGGGAGCTGTTTTTT
V: TRBV27; J: TRBJ1-2; D: TRBD1; CDR3: CASRPVWTGDYGYTF; DNA: TGTGCCAGCAGGCCGGTTTGGACAGGGGACTATGGCTACACCTTC
V: TRBV6-6; J: TRBJ1-4; D: .; CDR3: CASSPGAGIHSLEKLFF; DNA: TGTGCCAGCAGTCCCGGTGCAGGGATACATTCTTTGGAAAAACTGTTTTTT
V: TRBV2; J: TRBJ2-5; D: .; CDR3: CASSERRQARGETQYF; DNA: TGTGCCAGCAGTGAGAGGAGACAGGCGAGGGGAGAGACCCAGTACTTC
V: TRBV2; J: TRBJ2-1; D: .; CDR3: CASSDNRAPSYNEQFF; DNA: TGTGCCAGCAGTGATAACAGGGCCCCGTCCTACAATGAGCAGTTCTTC
V: TRBV11-3; J: TRBJ2-2; D: .; CDR3: CASRVQGDTGELFF; DNA: TGTGCCAGCAGAGTGCAGGGAGACACCGGGGAGCTGTTTTTT
V: TRBV2; J: TRBJ1-3; D: .; CDR3: CASSEAQGYGNTIYF; DNA: TGTGCCAGCAGTGAAGCCCAGGGTTACGGAAACACCATATATTTT
V: TRBV28; J: TRBJ1-6; D: TRBD1; CDR3: CASSSQTGGWSPLHF; DNA: TGTGCCAGCAGTTCGCAGACAGGGGGCTGGTCACCCCTCCACTTT